This TCR beta chain was captured in a study of cytomegalovirus exposure and HLA in healthy donors. The PCR ran on 60 Vbeta and 13 Jbeta primers. The repertoire was sequenced with immunoSEQ multiplex PCR; TCRdb's copy has only in-frame clones and lacks some. The sample lists about 150,000 clones; 60% to 85% were seen once. In the case of this clone: Its matching antigen is unknown.

Trimming pared 6 bases from V and 5 bases from J, leaving 17 bases between. The CDR3 is made up of 15 amino acids. Germline values: CDR1 SGHRS, CDR2 YFSETQ. General study findings and limits: In a later analysis, V- and J-gene trimming of beta chains associated with a DCLRE1C missense variant, replicated independently.

The chain has TRBV5-1 and TRBJ2-2, with D possibly TRBD2 on 6 matching bases. The TCR sequence derives from a woman between 50 and 59 years old in good health and CMV-seropositive. Sequencing input: PBMCs. The CDR3 bases are TGCGCCAGCACCTTCGGGATGGGAGGAACCGGGGAGCTGTTTTTT. Protein sequence: CASTFGMGGTGELFF. Together with reference TRBV5-1 and TRBJ2-2, the CDR3 gives the full variable domain: KAGVTQTPRYLIKTRGQQVTLSCSPISGHRSVSWYQQTPGQGLQFLFEYFSETQRNKGNFPGRFSGRQFSNSRSEMNVSTLELGDSALYLCASTFGMGGTGELFFGEGSRLTVL.